The T cell receptor beta chain under discussion was sequenced for a study of blood T cell repertoires in COVID-19. About the research overall: Researchers got acute and convalescent COVID-19 samples from the United States, Italy and Spain. T cells, B-cell-depleted T cells, or PBMCs supplied cDNA or gDNA.

Germline V gives CDR1 SEHNR, CDR2 FQNEAQ (reference sequence). This CDR3 has 14 amino acids. The ends were cut back, 1 base at V and 0 bases at J, with 3 bases in the middle. Study processing details: Reference gene primer amplification gave nucleated cell count estimates. The assay was immunoSEQ multiplex PCR, and TCRdb's table has in-frame clones only and misses some. The V and J calls and clone size were taken over from that table, and D and trimming were inferred from the DNA. This table has about 80,000 clones, over 75% appearing once. The receptor comes from a man of 80 years or more with acute or convalescent COVID-19. The chain combines TRBV7-9 with TRBJ1-4; D gene unclear. The sequenced material came from peripheral blood. CDR3 sequence reads: CASSLGATNEKLFF. The CDR3 DNA reads as TGTGCCAGCAGCTTAGGCGCAACTAATGAAAAACTGTTTTTT.